The TCR beta chain described here comes from a study of blood T cell repertoires in COVID-19 (dated by TCRdb to the early 2020s). In the study overall: Collaborator samples came from the United States, Italy and Spain and covered acute and convalescent phases of COVID-19. The prospective study material was composed of cDNA or gDNA derived from T cells, B-cell-depleted T cells, or PBMCs. Subjects who had been exposed to COVID-19, were actively infected with it, or had recovered from it provided the deeply sampled blood TCRbeta repertoires that made up the dataset. The repertoires were made available in a free public database intended to serve as a resource for research on the immune response to SARS-CoV-2. Samples were obtained from the ongoing ImmuneRACE study (first 160 participants) and from some 1,200 subjects provided by 6 global collaborators. A de-identified subject ID, COVID-19 status, age in years and sex were almost always included in the sample metadata. Where available, HLA class I and class II types were obtained from metadata supplied by the sample provider rather than from assay-based typing.

Collaborating institutions collected whole blood in K2EDTA tubes following their own protocols. For TCRbeta analysis, collaborators shipped samples as frozen whole blood, isolated PBMCs, or DNA extracted from either of those sample types. Concerning this clone: The clone's antigen remains unknown. Per-nucleotide qualities are absent, and no much larger clonotype sits a single base away.

CDR1 and CDR2 are read off the germline V gene (reference sequence) as SEHNR and FQNEAQ. Taken from cysteine to phenylalanine, the CDR3 has 14 residues. Only the CDR3 part of the read is kept: 42 bases, read in frame from the first base. Trimming accounts for 7 bases at V and 0 bases at J, while the number of junction bases matched to no gene is 5. Broader findings and caveats from the paper: The quantity of clinical and demographic metadata differed by source and by participant and was supplied without curation.

TCRbeta CDR3 regions were amplified from genomic DNA by means of the immunoSEQ Assay, a bias-controlled multiplex PCR. In the source study's methods: The number of nucleated cells in each sample was estimated by amplification of reference gene primers within the assay. Sequence reads were collapsed and filtered to measure the absolute abundance of every unique TCRbeta CDR3 rearrangement. For each sample, productive Simpson clonality was calculated as the square root of Simpson's diversity index over productive rearrangements. Drawn from immuneACCESS, this table holds only the in-frame rearrangements with V and J called that TCRdb kept. Clones are partly lost; checked studies trace under half to an unresolved V gene and leave the rest unexplained. D and trimming were read from the DNA, whereas the V and J calls and clone size are those reported in that table. In all, the sample holds 200,000 to 250,000 clones, and 80% to 85% of those were seen once. Around 18% of the sample is in the top ten clones.

The TCR originated in a woman of 80 years or more with active or convalescent COVID-19. The V and J genes are TRBV7-9 and TRBJ1-1; 7 central nucleotides agree with TRBD1. The specimen sequenced was peripheral blood. The CDR3 region: CASTRQGLNTEAFF. The DNA sequence is as follows: TGTGCCAGCACCCGACAGGGCCTGAACACTGAAGCTTTCTTT.